These T cell receptor beta chains were read from a single sample in a study of T cells in Graves' hyperthyroidism and ophthalmopathy. TCRdb itself ran the multiplex PCR reads through MiXCR, one entry per CDR3 protein. Here the sample spans about 400,000 distinct CDR3 sequences, around 15% being singletons. Material for sequencing was blood. The receptors shown here come from a woman aged 30 to 39 with Graves' ophthalmopathy. CDR3s include the opening cysteine and the closing phenylalanine or tryptophan. A D gene is named only where the DNA matches it firmly. Clone size, where shown, is once, few, many, or a class for clones that have expanded.

j_call | clone_size | v_call | d_call | cdr3_nt | cdr3_aa
TRBJ2-5 | many | TRBV20-1 | . | TGCAGTGCTAGAGGGTTGCGTCCGTCCCAAGAGACCCAGTACTTC | CSARGLRPSQETQYF
TRBJ2-7 | many | TRBV28 | TRBD2 | TGTGCCAGCAGACTGGGTCTAGCGGGGTCCTACGAGCAGTACTTC | CASRLGLAGSYEQYF
TRBJ2-7 | few | TRBV7-9 | . | TGTGCCAGCAGCACCCAACGGACAGAAGACTACGAGCAGTACTTC | CASSTQRTEDYEQYF
TRBJ2-2 | many | TRBV10-3 | TRBD2 | TGTGCCATCAGTGAAGGGACTAGCGACACCGGGGAGCTGTTTTTT | CAISEGTSDTGELFF
TRBJ1-1 | many | TRBV6-6 | TRBD1 | TGTGCCAGCAGTTACTCGGTGTTGGGACAGGGGGCAGGGAACACTGAAGCTTTCTTT | CASSYSVLGQGAGNTEAFF
TRBJ2-5 | many | TRBV30 | . | TGTGCCTGGAGTCCGGGACACCTTCTGGAAGAGACCCAGTACTTC | CAWSPGHLLEETQYF
TRBJ2-3 | few | TRBV7-9 | . | TGTGCCAGCAGCTTACGGGGCTCAGAAATGGATACGCAGTATTTT | CASSLRGSEMDTQYF
TRBJ2-3 | many | TRBV27 | . | TGTGCCACCAGGGCCTTTAGCACAGATACGCAGTATTTT | CATRAFSTDTQYF
TRBJ2-3 | many | TRBV20-1 | TRBD2 | TGCAGTGCTAGAGCTTTAAGCGGGGGGAGCACAGATACGCAGTATTTT | CSARALSGGSTDTQYF
TRBJ2-3 | many | TRBV13 | TRBD2 | TGTGCCAGCAGCTCGACTAGCGGCACAGATACGCAGTATTTT | CASSSTSGTDTQYF
TRBJ2-7 | . | TRBV18 | . | TGTGCCAGCTCACCGAAGGGGGTGGCTACCTACGAGCAGTACTTC | CASSPKGVATYEQYF
TRBJ1-1 | many | TRBV30 | . | TGTGCCTGGAGTGTTTTTCTAAGACAAAGCAACACTGAAGCTTTCTTT | CAWSVFLRQSNTEAFF
TRBJ1-6 | many | TRBV27 | . | TGTGCCAGCAGTTTCTTCCCCTATAATTCACCCCTCCACTTT | CASSFFPYNSPLHF
TRBJ2-5 | . | TRBV3-1 | TRBD2 | TGTGCCAGCAGCCAAGACCTAGCGGGGGACCCTTACCAGTACTTC | CASSQDLAGDPYQYF
TRBJ2-2 | few | TRBV5-1 | TRBD2 | TGCGCCAGCGGACCGGGACTAGTCGGCGGGGAGCTGTTTTTT | CASGPGLVGGELFF
TRBJ1-6 | few | TRBV4-1 | . | TGCGCCAGCAGCCAGGATACCAGCGGGAGCTCCTATAATTCACCCCTCCACTTT | CASSQDTSGSSYNSPLHF
TRBJ2-3 | many | TRBV12-3/TRBV12-4 | TRBD2 | TGTGCCAGCAGCTTCCGCCACTCACTAGCGGGGGGCACAGATACGCAGTATTTT | CASSFRHSLAGGTDTQYF
TRBJ2-3 | many | TRBV12-3/TRBV12-4 | . | TGTGCCAGCAGTTTTGTCTCGAACACAGATACGCAGTATTTT | CASSFVSNTDTQYF
TRBJ1-1 | many | TRBV20-1 | . | TGCAGTGTGGCCGGGCCCGGGAGGGCTGAAGCTTTCTTT | CSVAGPGRAEAFF
TRBJ2-3 | few | TRBV4-1 | . | TGCGCCAGCAGCCAAGATAGGCAGGGATATAGCACAGATACGCAGTATTTT | CASSQDRQGYSTDTQYF
TRBJ1-2 | many | TRBV20-1 | . | TGCAGTGCTAGATATGGACAGAATTCATATGGCTACACCTTC | CSARYGQNSYGYTF
TRBJ1-5 | many | TRBV6-1 | TRBD1 | TGTGCCAGCAGTTCCCTTTCCCCCGGGACAGGGACTTCGAATCAGCCCCAGCATTTT | CASSSLSPGTGTSNQPQHF
TRBJ1-5 | many | TRBV6-1 | . | TGTGCCAGCAGTGAATGGCAGCCCCAGCATTTT | CASSEWQPQHF
TRBJ1-1 | many | TRBV2 | . | TGTGCCAGCAGTGAAGCCCCATCCAGGGGTACCCACACTGAAGCTTTCTTT | CASSEAPSRGTHTEAFF
TRBJ1-2 | many | TRBV20-1 | TRBD1 | TGCAGTGCAAAACGACAGGGTTCGGCTGGCTACACCTTC | CSAKRQGSAGYTF
TRBJ1-6 | . | TRBV5-1 | . | TGTGCCAGCAGCGTTAACCTGAATTCACCCCTCCACTTT | CASSVNLNSPLHF
TRBJ2-2 | many | TRBV11-2 | . | TGTGCCAGCAGGATACAACAGGGGAACACCGGGGAGCTGTTTTTT | CASRIQQGNTGELFF